A single T cell receptor (beta chain) is shown here with its context. This record belongs to a study of human T cells and chemical hapten exposure. Noted time point: patch test 3, about 24 weeks after DPC sensitization. Treatment indicated: therapeutic diphenylcyclopropenone sensitization with weekly scalp DPC. TCRdb reprocessed the RACE reads via MiXCR and lists one record per CDR3 protein. This table has 90,000 to 110,000 distinct CDR3 sequences, less than 40% appearing once. The CDR3 runs 15 residues. V was shortened by 1 base and J by 6 bases, with 15 bases between the two germline ends. Germline V CDR1 and CDR2: SEHNR, FQNEAQ (reference sequence).

The rearrangement uses TRBV7-9 and TRBJ1-2; no reliable D call. The receptor comes from a man in his forties or fifties with alopecia areata. Some clones in this sample may be carry-over from other donors' samples. The sequenced sample was whole blood, obtained in connection with sensitization to the hapten diphenylcyclopropenone (DPC). The CDR3, as DNA: TGTGCCAGCAGCTTAGATGACGGCAGACTTGATGGCTACACCTTC. It encodes CASSLDDGRLDGYTF.